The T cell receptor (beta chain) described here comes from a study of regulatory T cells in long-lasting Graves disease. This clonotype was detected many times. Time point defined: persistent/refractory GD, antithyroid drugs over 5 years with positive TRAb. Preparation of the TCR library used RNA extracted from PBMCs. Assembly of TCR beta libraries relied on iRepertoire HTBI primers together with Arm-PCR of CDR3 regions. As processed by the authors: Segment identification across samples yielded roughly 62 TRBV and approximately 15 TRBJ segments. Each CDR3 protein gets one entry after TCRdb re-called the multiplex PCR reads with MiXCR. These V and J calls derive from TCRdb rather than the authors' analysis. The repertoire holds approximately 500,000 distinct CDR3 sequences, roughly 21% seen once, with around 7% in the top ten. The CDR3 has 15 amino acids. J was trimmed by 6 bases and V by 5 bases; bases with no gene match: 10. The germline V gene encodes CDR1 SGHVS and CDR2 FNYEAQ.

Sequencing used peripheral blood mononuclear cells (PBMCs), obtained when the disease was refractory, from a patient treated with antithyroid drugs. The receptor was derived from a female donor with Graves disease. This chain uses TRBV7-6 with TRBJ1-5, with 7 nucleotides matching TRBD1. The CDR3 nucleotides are TGTGCCAGCAGCCCGACAGGGCATAACAGTCAGCCCCAGCATTTT. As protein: CASSPTGHNSQPQHF.